This T cell receptor (beta chain) was sequenced during a study of blood T cell repertoires in COVID-19. Study details: COVID-19 samples from acute and convalescent phases originated in the United States, Italy and Spain.

Germline CDR1 LNHDA, CDR2 SQIVND (reference sequence). The CDR3 extends over 15 amino acids. With 3 bases removed from V and 5 bases from J, the gap between germline ends came to 14 bases. In the authors' workflow: The assay estimated nucleated cells by amplifying reference gene primers. Clones were read by immunoSEQ multiplex PCR, and TCRdb kept only the in-frame ones, dropping some. V and J calls and clone size come straight from that table; D and trimming were deduced from the DNA. The table shows 180,000 or so clones, with approximately 82% occurring only once. The rearrangement uses TRBV19 and TRBJ1-5; possible D gene TRBD1, 5 bases. The source of this sequence is a woman between 45 and 60 years old who had recovered from COVID-19. Material: PBMCs or T cells enriched from blood (not recorded which). CDR3 sequence reads: CASSIVGGVYQPQHF. CDR3 in DNA: TGTGCCAGTAGTATTGTTGGAGGGGTATATCAGCCCCAGCATTTT.